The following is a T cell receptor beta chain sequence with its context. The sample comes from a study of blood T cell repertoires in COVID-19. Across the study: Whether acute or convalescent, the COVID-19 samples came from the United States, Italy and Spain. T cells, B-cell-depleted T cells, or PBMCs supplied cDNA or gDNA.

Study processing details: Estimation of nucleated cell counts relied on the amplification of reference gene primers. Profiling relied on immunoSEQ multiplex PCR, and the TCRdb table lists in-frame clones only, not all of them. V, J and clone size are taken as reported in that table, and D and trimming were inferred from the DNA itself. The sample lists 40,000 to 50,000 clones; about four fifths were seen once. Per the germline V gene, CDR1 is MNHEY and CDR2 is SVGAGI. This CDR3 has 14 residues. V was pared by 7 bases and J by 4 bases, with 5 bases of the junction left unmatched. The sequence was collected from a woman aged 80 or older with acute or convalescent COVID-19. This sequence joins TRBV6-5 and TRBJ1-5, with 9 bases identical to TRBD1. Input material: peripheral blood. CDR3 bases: TGTGCCAGCAAGGAGACAGGGGGAAATCAGCCCCAGCATTTT. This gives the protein CASKETGGNQPQHF.